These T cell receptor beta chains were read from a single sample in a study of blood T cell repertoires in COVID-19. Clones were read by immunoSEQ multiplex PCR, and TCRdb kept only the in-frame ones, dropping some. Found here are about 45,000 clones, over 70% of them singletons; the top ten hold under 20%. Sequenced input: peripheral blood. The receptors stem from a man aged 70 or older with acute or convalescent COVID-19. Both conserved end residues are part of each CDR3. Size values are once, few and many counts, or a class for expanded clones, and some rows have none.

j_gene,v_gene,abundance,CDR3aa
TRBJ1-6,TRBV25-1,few,CASSVGGQPYNSPLHF
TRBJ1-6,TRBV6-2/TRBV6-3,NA,CASSYSPFTGFDSPLHF
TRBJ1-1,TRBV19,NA,CASSTRRQGNTEAFF
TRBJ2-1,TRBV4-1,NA,CASSPGLAGGFNEQFF
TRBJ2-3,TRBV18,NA,CASSLAFSTDTQYF
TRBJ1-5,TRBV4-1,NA,CASSRGTGGGRGTQPQHF
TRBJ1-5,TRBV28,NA,CASSQRGTGGNQPQHF
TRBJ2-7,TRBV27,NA,CASSLRLGLAATHHSYEQYF
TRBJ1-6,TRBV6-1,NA,CASSAWFRRQDNSPLHF
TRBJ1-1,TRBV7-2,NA,CASSLGIDRSNTEAFF
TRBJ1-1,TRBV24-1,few,CATSDHVGRKAFF
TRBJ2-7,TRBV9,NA,CASSPRGRRSSYEQYF
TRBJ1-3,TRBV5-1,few,CASSSDTGNTIYF
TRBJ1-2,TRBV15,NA,CATSRDQIGQNYGYTF
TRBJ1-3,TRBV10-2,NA,CASSEVRGNTIYF
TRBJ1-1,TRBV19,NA,CASKTNRDNTEAFF
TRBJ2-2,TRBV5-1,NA,CASSLVVSGGADTGELFF
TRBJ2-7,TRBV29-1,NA,CSVRQGQQQYF
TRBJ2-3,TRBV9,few,CASSPMGGDTDTQYF
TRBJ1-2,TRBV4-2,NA,CASSQETGFGYTF
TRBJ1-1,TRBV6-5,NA,CASSYDRGNTEAFF
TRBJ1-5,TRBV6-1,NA,CASSVDRGGVDQPQHF
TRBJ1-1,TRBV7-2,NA,CASSFTGGVTEAFF
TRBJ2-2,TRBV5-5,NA,CASSLSRQGARDTGELFF
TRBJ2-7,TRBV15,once,CATSTDRDRDSYEQYF
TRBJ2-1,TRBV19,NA,CASSIERGGYNEQFF
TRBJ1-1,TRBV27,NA,CASSSSRGWTEAFF
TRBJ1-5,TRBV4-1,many,CASSQDITGTHQPQHF
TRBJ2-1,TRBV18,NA,CASSPPSPGLTPNEQFF
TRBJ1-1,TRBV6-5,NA,CASSLEGGKEAFF
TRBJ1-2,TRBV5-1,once,CASSLDRDYNYGYTF
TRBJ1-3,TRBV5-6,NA,CASSLAPGNSGNTIYF
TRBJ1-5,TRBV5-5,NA,CASSGQGNQPQHF